The rows below give T cell receptor beta chains drawn from one sample of a study of STAT5B mutations in CD4+ large granular lymphocyte leukemia. The method was immunoSEQ multiplex PCR; TCRdb's version includes in-frame clones alone and lacks a portion of them. The sample carries 30,000 to 40,000 clones, 76% recorded once. Input material: CD4+ T cells from blood buffy coats. The receptors were sampled from a human donor in good health. CDR3s include the opening cysteine and the closing phenylalanine or tryptophan. Fields, in order: V gene, clone size, J gene, D gene, CDR3 protein, CDR3 DNA. A D gene is named only where the DNA matches it firmly. The listing skips clone size in some rows; elsewhere it reads once, few, many or a size class.

TRBV30	.	TRBJ1-5	.	CAWSLGERRNQPQHF	TGTGCCTGGAGCCTGGGGGAGCGGCGTAATCAGCCCCAGCATTTT
TRBV6-4	.	TRBJ2-5	TRBD2	CASSEAEAGGTQETQYF	TGTGCCAGCAGTGAGGCTGAAGCGGGGGGGACCCAAGAGACCCAGTACTTC
TRBV18	few	TRBJ2-7	.	CASSLGLAAYEQYF	TGTGCCAGCTCACTGGGACTGGCGGCCTACGAGCAGTACTTC
TRBV7-9	few	TRBJ1-5	.	CASSLGTRNNQPQHF	TGTGCCAGCAGCTTAGGGACAAGGAACAATCAGCCCCAGCATTTT
TRBV6-4	.	TRBJ2-3	TRBD1	CASSTGTEQPWDSPTDTQYF	TGTGCCAGCAGCACAGGGACAGAACAACCCTGGGATTCCCCCACAGATACGCAGTATTTT
TRBV6-6	few	TRBJ2-7	TRBD2	CASSYSFGGAYEQYF	TGTGCCAGCAGTTACTCGTTCGGGGGGGCCTACGAGCAGTACTTC
TRBV7-3	.	TRBJ2-3	.	CASSFLGGSTDTQYF	TGTGCCAGCAGCTTTCTCGGCGGAAGCACAGATACGCAGTATTTT
TRBV7-9	.	TRBJ2-7	.	CASSSSNRVGGSEQYF	TGTGCCAGCAGCTCGTCAAACAGGGTAGGAGGCTCCGAGCAGTACTTC
TRBV11-3	.	TRBJ2-7	TRBD1	CASSLDRGLSVYEQYF	TGTGCCAGCAGCCTAGACAGGGGGCTGTCTGTTTACGAGCAGTACTTC
TRBV2	.	TRBJ2-5	TRBD1	CASDRVWQETQYF	TGTGCCAGCGACAGGGTTTGGCAAGAGACCCAGTACTTC
TRBV18	.	TRBJ2-2	TRBD2	CASSPLAGETGELFF	TGTGCCAGCTCACCCTTAGCGGGAGAAACCGGGGAGCTGTTTTTT
TRBV7-3	.	TRBJ1-1	.	CASSLRGDTEAFF	TGTGCCAGCAGCTTACGGGGTGACACTGAAGCTTTCTTT
TRBV5-4	.	TRBJ1-1	.	CASSIRDKNTEAFF	TGTGCCAGCAGCATCCGGGACAAGAACACTGAAGCTTTCTTT
TRBV11-2	.	TRBJ1-1	.	CASSFLSRGSSTEAFF	TGTGCCAGCAGCTTCCTGAGCAGGGGATCGAGCACTGAAGCTTTCTTT
TRBV11-2	.	TRBJ2-3	TRBD1	CASSLTGAGTDTQYF	TGTGCCAGCAGCTTAACAGGGGCGGGCACAGATACGCAGTATTTT
TRBV4-1	.	TRBJ2-3	TRBD2	CASSTQGGGSDTQYF	TGCGCCAGCAGCACGCAAGGCGGGGGATCCGATACGCAGTATTTT
TRBV10-3	few	TRBJ1-4	.	CAISTGPNEKLFF	TGTGCCATTAGTACAGGGCCTAATGAAAAACTGTTTTTT
TRBV7-2	.	TRBJ1-1	TRBD1	CASSPAPGQGYTEAFF	TGTGCCAGCAGCCCCGCACCTGGACAGGGATACACTGAAGCTTTCTTT
TRBV5-1	.	TRBJ2-5	.	CASRLLQGQETQYF	TGCGCCAGCAGACTTTTACAGGGTCAAGAGACCCAGTACTTC
TRBV2	.	TRBJ2-5	.	CASSPLGGGQETQYF	TGTGCCAGCAGCCCCCTCGGGGGTGGCCAAGAGACCCAGTACTTC
TRBV6-6	.	TRBJ2-3	TRBD2	CASSASGGRDTQYF	TGTGCCAGCAGTGCTAGCGGGGGGCGAGATACGCAGTATTTT
TRBV28	.	TRBJ1-5	TRBD1	CASSWTGPYNQPQHF	TGTGCCAGCTCGTGGACAGGGCCGTACAATCAGCCCCAGCATTTT
TRBV4-2	few	TRBJ1-1	.	CASSQDRQEAFF	TGTGCCAGCAGCCAAGACCGACAGGAAGCTTTCTTT
TRBV5-4	few	TRBJ2-5	.	CASSLDPGETQYF	TGTGCCAGCAGCTTGGATCCGGGAGAGACCCAGTACTTC
TRBV5-5	.	TRBJ2-7	.	CASSLLPSLPYEQYF	TGTGCCAGCAGCTTGCTACCCAGCCTTCCCTACGAGCAGTACTTC
TRBV9	.	TRBJ2-7	TRBD2	CASSFSGGSSYEQYF	TGTGCCAGCAGCTTTAGCGGGGGCAGCTCCTACGAGCAGTACTTC
TRBV5-4	.	TRBJ2-1	.	CASSQQRNEQFF	TGTGCCAGCAGCCAGCAGCGGAATGAGCAGTTCTTC
TRBV10-2	.	TRBJ2-7	TRBD2	CASSESSGYEQYF	TGCGCCAGCAGTGAAAGTAGCGGGTACGAGCAGTACTTC
TRBV20-1	few	TRBJ2-1	TRBD2	CSARVREREFF	TGCAGTGCTAGAGTGCGGGAGCGTGAGTTCTTC
TRBV11-3	.	TRBJ2-3	.	CASSRGTDTQYF	TGTGCCAGCTCCAGGGGTACAGATACGCAGTATTTT
TRBV7-2	.	TRBJ2-7	TRBD1	CASSRSTGGKQQEAYEQYF	TGTGCCAGCAGCCGATCGACAGGGGGCAAACAACAAGAAGCCTACGAGCAGTACTTC
TRBV18	.	TRBJ2-7	.	CASSRSPQPSDEQYF	TGTGCCAGCTCAAGGTCGCCCCAGCCGTCTGACGAGCAGTACTTC
TRBV7-6	.	TRBJ2-1	.	CASSLALGKNEQFF	TGTGCCAGCAGCTTAGCCCTTGGAAAAAATGAGCAGTTCTTC
TRBV7-9	.	TRBJ1-1	.	CASREGRLFGTEAFF	TGTGCCAGCAGAGAGGGGCGATTGTTCGGCACTGAAGCTTTCTTT
TRBV5-8	once	TRBJ2-1	TRBD2	CASTGLAVINEQFF	TGTGCCAGCACAGGACTAGCGGTGATTAATGAGCAGTTCTTC
TRBV6-6	.	TRBJ2-1	TRBD1	CASSFDRGDEQFF	TGTGCCAGCAGTTTCGACAGGGGGGATGAGCAGTTCTTC
TRBV25-1	.	TRBJ2-2	.	CASRLVSGELFF	TGTGCCAGCAGACTTGTCTCCGGGGAGCTGTTTTTT
TRBV10-3	.	TRBJ1-1	.	CAISLGVLMNTEAFF	TGTGCCATCAGTCTAGGGGTTTTGATGAACACTGAAGCTTTCTTT
TRBV6-6	.	TRBJ2-1	TRBD2	CASSFHSGGSYNEQFF	TGTGCCAGCAGTTTTCATAGCGGGGGGAGCTACAATGAGCAGTTCTTC
TRBV5-4	.	TRBJ2-7	TRBD1	CATSPGQDPYEQYF	TGTGCCACAAGCCCCGGACAGGATCCCTACGAGCAGTACTTC
TRBV2	.	TRBJ1-3	.	CASSLEGLIGGNTIYF	TGTGCCAGCAGCTTAGAGGGCCTGATCGGGGGAAACACCATATATTTT
TRBV27	.	TRBJ1-4	.	CASTTPPGKLFF	TGTGCCAGCACCACCCCCCCAGGGAAACTGTTTTTT
TRBV7-9	few	TRBJ1-3	.	CASSPDSLSGNTIYF	TGTGCCAGCAGCCCGGACAGCCTCTCTGGAAACACCATATATTTT
TRBV5-4	.	TRBJ2-5	.	CASSWHRKETQYF	TGTGCCAGCAGCTGGCACCGCAAAGAGACCCAGTACTTC
TRBV5-4	.	TRBJ1-4	.	CASSSQSTAYGKLFF	TGTGCCAGCAGCTCCCAGTCGACAGCATATGGAAAACTGTTTTTT
TRBV5-6	few	TRBJ1-2	TRBD1	CASSPTGVGGYTF	TGTGCCAGCAGCCCGACAGGGGTTGGTGGCTACACCTTC
TRBV6-1	.	TRBJ1-3	.	CASSEDWSSGNTIYF	TGTGCCAGCAGTGAAGATTGGAGCTCTGGAAACACCATATATTTT